The rows below give T cell receptor beta chains drawn from one sample of a study of T-cell reconstitution after alpha-beta-depleted transplantation in children. MiXCR was run by TCRdb on the PCR reads, yielding one entry per CDR3 protein. Counted here are some 200,000 distinct CDR3 sequences, 5% to 6.5% occurring once; the ten biggest clones make up 4.5%. The starting material was PBMCs, obtained before TCRalphabeta/CD19-depleted stem cell transplant. Source of these receptors: a girl under two years old with combined immunodeficiency, due to receive a stem cell transplant. CDR3s leave out the opening cysteine and the closing phenylalanine or tryptophan. D genes are given only for firm matches.

v_call: TRBV7-9; d_call: TRBD2; cdr3_aa: ASSLEAGGHNEQF
v_call: TRBV20-1; d_call: -; cdr3_aa: SARSLYLHSSTDTQY
v_call: TRBV12-3/TRBV12-4; d_call: TRBD2; cdr3_aa: ASSRTSGSLYEQY
v_call: TRBV13; d_call: -; cdr3_aa: ASSYTITNTGELF
v_call: TRBV20-1; d_call: -; cdr3_aa: SARDRGSSYGYT
v_call: TRBV29-1; d_call: TRBD1; cdr3_aa: SADRADSYT
v_call: TRBV5-1; d_call: -; cdr3_aa: ASSGRDLFG
v_call: TRBV20-1; d_call: TRBD2; cdr3_aa: SARVPGLAGENSYNEQF
v_call: TRBV20-1; d_call: TRBD1; cdr3_aa: SAQTGVNTGELF
v_call: TRBV6-5; d_call: TRBD1; cdr3_aa: ASSYGTGEGNTIY
v_call: TRBV4-1; d_call: -; cdr3_aa: ASSQLLGVEQF
v_call: TRBV4-3; d_call: -; cdr3_aa: ASSPNPVTDTQY
v_call: TRBV29-1; d_call: TRBD1; cdr3_aa: SVGVTGTGSEKLF
v_call: TRBV7-9; d_call: -; cdr3_aa: ASSSPGVAASTDTQY
v_call: TRBV27; d_call: -; cdr3_aa: ASSFGSGEQY
v_call: TRBV7-2; d_call: TRBD2; cdr3_aa: ASSLGTSGEDTQY